One sample yielded the 12 T cell receptor beta chains listed below, sequenced in a study of cytomegalovirus exposure and HLA in healthy donors. 60 Vbeta and 13 Jbeta primers were used in PCR. Method: immunoSEQ multiplex PCR; TCRdb's copy keeps in-frame clones and lacks some. The sample records 100,000 to 150,000 clones, more than 65% being singletons. The specimen sequenced was PBMCs. These receptors came from a woman aged 55-69 years in good health and CMV-seropositive.

V usage is TRBV18 and J usage is TRBJ1-5; perhaps TRBD1 as D (5 bases). The germline CDR1 and CDR2 sequences are KGHSH and LQKENI. CDR3 length: 15 residues. Trimming cost V 3 bases and J 8 bases, with 17 bases left between them. The CDR3: CASSPGNRTGEPQHF. The CDR3 DNA follows: TGTGCCAGCTCACCGGGGAACAGGACGGGTGAGCCCCAGCATTTT.

This clone appeared a single time. The chain uses TRBV14 and TRBJ2-7; D remains unclear. The CDR3 consists of 12 residues. CDR1 is SGHDN and CDR2 is FVKESK in the germline V gene. Between the trimmed V and J ends, which lost 2 bases and 3 bases, there was a span of 5 bases. The CDR3 nucleotides are TGTGCCAGCAGCCAACACGGCTACGAGCAGTACTTC. It encodes CASSQHGYEQYF.

Comments on this clone: This likely comes from a read error, as the CDR3 has no conserved phenylalanine or tryptophan at its end. The chain is built from TRBV4-2 and TRBJ1-2, with D unclear. The germline V gene encodes CDR1 LGHNA and CDR2 YNFKEQ. The CDR3 has 14 amino acids. The V end lost 0 bases, the J end lost 5 bases, and 10 bases lay between the germline ends. This CDR3 is CASSQERAPYGYTL. The CDR3 nucleotides read TGTGCCAGCAGCCAAGAGCGGGCCCCATATGGCTACACCCTC.

This chain links TRBV28 with TRBJ2-7; TRBD1 matches at 9 bases. CDR1 and CDR2 (germline): MDHEN, SYDVKM. V dropped 6 bases and J dropped 1; count of bases not matched to a gene: 4. This CDR3 has 14 residues. This chain's CDR3 is CASRSGQGSYEQYF. The CDR3 region has the DNA TGTGCCAGCAGAAGTGGACAGGGGTCCTACGAGCAGTACTTC. Full variable domain (outside the CDR3, taken from reference TRBV28 and TRBJ2-7): DVKVTQSSRYLVKRTGEKVFLECVQDMDHENMFWYRQDPGLGLRLIYFSYDVKMKEKGDIPEGYSVSREKKERFSLILESASTNQTSMYLCASRSGQGSYEQYFGPGTRLTVT.

This clone has a single count. Different DNA sequences within this sample yield the same CDR3. V usage is TRBV6-4 and J usage is TRBJ1-1; 7 nucleotides match TRBD1. The germline V gene has CDR1 MRHNA and CDR2 SNTAGT. This CDR3 contains 13 residues. V was clipped by 6 bases and J by 1 base; unmatched bases: 2. CDR3: CASRRTGNTEAFF. The CDR3 nucleotides read TGTGCCAGCAGAAGGACAGGGAACACTGAAGCTTTCTTT.

The chain employs TRBV7-6 and TRBJ2-5; 8 nucleotides agree with TRBD1. The J segment lost 5 bases and the V segment lost 5 bases, leaving 10 bases of the junction unmatched. Germline V gene sequence: CDR1 SGHVS, CDR2 FNYEAQ. The CDR3 has 15 residues. The CDR3 spells CASSISTGAGETQYF. In nucleotides, the CDR3 is TGTGCCAGCAGCATTTCGACAGGGGCCGGGGAGACCCAGTACTTC.

This clone was seen more than once but under ten times. The chain uses TRBV29-1 and TRBJ2-1, with 11 nucleotides matching TRBD2. CDR3 length: 17 amino acids. V lost 5 bases and J lost 2; bases outside the gene matches: 11. Germline CDR1 is SQVTM and CDR2 is ANQGSEA. CDR3: CSVKGLAVLTAYNEQFF. In DNA form, the CDR3 reads TGCAGCGTTAAGGGACTAGCGGTTCTCACGGCCTACAATGAGCAGTTCTTC.

The chain carries TRBV15 and TRBJ1-6; 7 bases align to TRBD1. CDR1 LNHNV and CDR2 YYDKDF come from the germline V gene (reference sequence). The CDR3 spans 14 residues. With V trimmed by 5 bases and J by 5 bases, 3 bases remained unmatched. The CDR3 region is CATSLTGHNSPLHF. CDR3 nucleotides: TGTGCCACCAGCCTGACAGGGCATAATTCACCCCTCCACTTT.

The chain is built from TRBV7-2 and TRBJ2-7; the D gene is possibly TRBD1 (5 bases). This CDR3 has 14 amino acids. The germline V gene encodes CDR1 SGHTA and CDR2 FQGNSA. Between the trimmed V and J ends, which lost 2 bases and 2 bases, there was a span of 10 bases. DNA for the CDR3: TGTGCCAGCAGCTTATTGGCAGGGCCCTACGAGCAGTACTTC. As protein: CASSLLAGPYEQYF.

This clone was found once. J is TRBJ2-5 and V is TRBV18, with a possible D match to TRBD1 (5 bases). V was pared by 8 bases and J by 5 bases, with 18 bases between. CDR1 is KGHSH, CDR2 LQKENI, per germline. CDR3 length: 14 residues. The CDR3 is CASLRRQGVETQYF. In DNA, the CDR3 is TGTGCCAGCCTCAGACGGCAAGGGGTGGAGACCCAGTACTTC.

This clone appeared once. The chain has TRBV7-9 and TRBJ2-2, with 9 bases identical to TRBD2. The CDR3 is 16 amino acids. J gave up 5 bases and V 2 bases, and 6 bases lay outside the gene matches. Germline CDR1 reads SEHNR; CDR2 reads FQNEAQ (reference sequence). The CDR3 reads CASSLLAGAGTGELFF. DNA for the CDR3: TGTGCCAGCAGCTTATTAGCGGGGGCCGGGACCGGGGAGCTGTTTTTT.

The chain employs TRBV6-5 and TRBJ1-1, with D tentatively TRBD1 (6 bases). V was pared by 2 bases and J by 0 bases, with 10 bases between. Germline CDR1 MNHEY, CDR2 SVGAGI. The length of the CDR3 is 15 residues. Here the CDR3 reads CASSYGGAVNTEAFF. DNA of the CDR3: TGTGCCAGCAGTTACGGGGGCGCGGTGAACACTGAAGCTTTCTTT.